This T cell receptor (beta chain) was identified during a study of blood T cell repertoires in COVID-19. About the research overall: Acute and convalescent COVID-19 specimens originated in the United States, Italy and Spain.

Seattle-derived patients entered the study during active infection and were followed longitudinally. Trimming cost V 4 bases and J 6 bases; bases outside gene matches: 4. CDR3 length: 13 residues. The V gene's germline CDR1 is LGHDT and CDR2 YNNKEL (reference sequence). This clone was counted ten times or more. The authors' processing: Reference gene primer amplification in the assay estimated nucleated cell counts. TCRdb's copy holds only in-frame clones and misses some; the assay was immunoSEQ multiplex PCR. D and trimming were read from the DNA, whereas the V and J calls and clone size are those reported in that table. The sample yields 50,000 to 60,000 clones, around 81% seen once.

Sequences were obtained from peripheral blood. V usage is TRBV3-1 (or the pseudogene TRBV3-2) and J usage is TRBJ2-7; 9 positions agree with TRBD2. The sequence was collected from a woman of 80 years or more with COVID-19, enrolled during active disease. The CDR3 DNA reads TGTGCCAGCAGCCGCGGGGGGGTCGCCGAGCAGTACTTC. This sequence encodes CASSRGGVAEQYF.